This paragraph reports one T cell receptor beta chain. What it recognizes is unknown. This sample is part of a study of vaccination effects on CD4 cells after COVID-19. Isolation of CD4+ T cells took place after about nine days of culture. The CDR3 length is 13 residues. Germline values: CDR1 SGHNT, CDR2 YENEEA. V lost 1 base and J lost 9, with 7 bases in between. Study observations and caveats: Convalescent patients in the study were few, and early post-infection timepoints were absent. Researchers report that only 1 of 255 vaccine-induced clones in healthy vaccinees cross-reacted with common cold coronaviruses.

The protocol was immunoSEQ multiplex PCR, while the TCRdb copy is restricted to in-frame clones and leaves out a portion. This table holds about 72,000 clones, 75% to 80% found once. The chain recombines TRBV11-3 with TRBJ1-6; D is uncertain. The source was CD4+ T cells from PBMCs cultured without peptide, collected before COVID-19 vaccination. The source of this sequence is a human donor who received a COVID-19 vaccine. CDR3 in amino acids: CASSLGSRSPLHF. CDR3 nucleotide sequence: TGTGCCAGCAGCTTAGGGTCGCGTTCACCCCTCCACTTT.